This TCR beta chain was retrieved from a study of tumor-infiltrating lymphocytes in primary liver carcinoma. Across the whole study: These were node-negative, non-metastatic T1-T3 tumors of roughly 4.2 to 11 cm.

Germline CDR1 MDHEN, CDR2 SYDVKM. The CDR3 loop spans 10 amino acids. V lost 10 bases, J lost 0 bases, and 1 base lay in between. The study, taken as a whole, reports: A significantly higher top-250-clone fraction was found in tumors than in blood (p = 0.039).

Germline DNA was also extracted, and blood RNA was taken from unsorted whole blood. Collection of four milliliters of peripheral blood took place before surgery. In this sample, this clonotype turned up a few times. The target antigen is unknown. TCR beta cDNA was prepared out of roughly 490 ng total RNA by means of a constant-region primer. Each TCR beta library was derived from three nested multiplex PCR rounds that employed slightly modified ARM-PCR. With TRBV1-TRBV30 forward primers and a C-beta reverse primer, the first two PCR rounds were run for roughly 10 cycles each. TCRdb recomputed calls from the multiplex PCR reads with MiXCR, one row per CDR3 protein. The table records hundreds of thousands of distinct CDR3 sequences, roughly 60% of them present only once.

The receptor was isolated from a woman in her thirties with primary liver carcinoma and hepatitis B virus infection. Specimen: peripheral blood. The chain links TRBV28 to TRBJ2-1; D remains ambiguous. In nucleotides, the CDR3 is TGTGCCACCTCCTACAATGAGCAGTTCTTC. It codes for CATSYNEQFF.